This TCR beta chain was identified during a study of vaccination and CD4 T cells after COVID-19. The overall study: There were two doses of either BNT162b2 or mRNA-1273 vaccine given to participants.

This clonotype appeared a few times. Antigen specificity is unknown. Trimming cost V 5 bases and J 0 bases, with 11 bases left between them. CDR3 length: 14 residues. Germline V gene lookup returns CDR1 DFQATT and CDR2 SNEGSKA (reference sequence). Study-wide findings and caveats: Spike mono-reactivity was found in 304 of the 307 vaccine-specific clones identified in convalescent patients.

The Oncomine TCR Beta short-read assay was applied to DNA of cultured CD4+ T cells. It was from cultured CD4+ T cells that genomic DNA was extracted. TCRdb processed the PCR reads anew with MiXCR; each CDR3 protein has one entry. The sample lists more than 10,000 distinct CDR3 sequences, approximately 29% occurring once. Treatment indicated: approximately 10-day PBMC culture with coronavirus spike peptide pools or control peptides (ViraFEST assay). CD4+ T-cell collection from the unexposed donor predated the COVID-19 pandemic (2011-2018). This sequence was found in a human donor in good health. Sequenced: CD4+ T cells from blood, cultured in vitro. This chain links TRBV20-1 with TRBJ2-1, with D perhaps assigned TRBD1 or TRBD2 (5 bases each). CDR3 protein: CSARDGSSYNEQFF. The DNA for the CDR3 is TGCAGTGCTCGGGACGGCAGCTCCTACAATGAGCAGTTCTTC.